This TCR beta chain was observed in a study of radiation and T cells in renal cell carcinoma. Notes on the study in general: From baseline, blood top tumor clonotypes peaked at 2 weeks post-radiation.

The time point was: baseline pretreatment blood. The treatment was: 15 Gy SBRT to primary tumor, nephrectomy 4 weeks later. Serial blood draws occurred at baseline and 2 and 4 weeks post-SBRT. The tumor was a clear cell renal cell carcinoma. In germline, CDR1 is SGDLS, CDR2 YYNGEE. The CDR3 contains 17 residues. V lost 4 bases and J lost 7; bases outside the gene matches: 19. Points on this clone: What it recognizes is unknown.

The table came from immunoSEQ multiplex PCR; TCRdb's copy has only in-frame clones and leaves some out. The sample comprises about 130,000 clones, 70% to 90% of which are singletons, and approximately 12% rests with the top ten. The chain employs TRBV9 and TRBJ1-2; 7 bases are a match to TRBD1. The source was blood, collected from a patient whose treatment included radiotherapy and nephrectomy. This TCR was sampled from a woman aged 50 to 60 with renal cell carcinoma. CDR3 region: CASSPSSPRDRTIGYTF. DNA of the CDR3: TGTGCCAGCAGCCCCTCGTCCCCCCGGGACAGAACGATTGGCTACACCTTC.